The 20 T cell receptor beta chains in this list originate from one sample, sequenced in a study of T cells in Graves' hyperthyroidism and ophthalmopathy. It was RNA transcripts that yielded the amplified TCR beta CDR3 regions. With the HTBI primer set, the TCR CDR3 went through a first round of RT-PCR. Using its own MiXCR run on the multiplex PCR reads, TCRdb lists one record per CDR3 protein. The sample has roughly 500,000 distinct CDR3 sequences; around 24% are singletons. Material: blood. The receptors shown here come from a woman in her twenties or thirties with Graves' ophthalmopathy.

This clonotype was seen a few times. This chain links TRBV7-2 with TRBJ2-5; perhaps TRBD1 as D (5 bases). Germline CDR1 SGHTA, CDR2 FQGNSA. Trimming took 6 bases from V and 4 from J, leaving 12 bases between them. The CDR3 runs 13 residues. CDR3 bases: TGTGCCAGCAGTGGCGGCCAGGGAGAGACCCAGTACTTC. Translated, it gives CASSGGQGETQYF.

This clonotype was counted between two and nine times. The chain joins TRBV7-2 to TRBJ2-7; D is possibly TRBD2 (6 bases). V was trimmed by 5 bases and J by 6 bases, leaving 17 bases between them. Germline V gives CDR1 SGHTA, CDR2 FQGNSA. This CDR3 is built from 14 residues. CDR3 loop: CASSRRRAEGEQYF. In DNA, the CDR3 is TGTGCCAGCAGCCGCCGCAGGGCGGAGGGCGAGCAGTACTTC.

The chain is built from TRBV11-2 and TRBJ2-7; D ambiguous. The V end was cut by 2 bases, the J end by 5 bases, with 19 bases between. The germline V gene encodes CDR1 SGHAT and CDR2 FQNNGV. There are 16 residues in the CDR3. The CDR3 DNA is TGTGCCAGCAGCTTATGGTTGGCAGCACGGTCTGACGAGCAGTACTTC. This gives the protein CASSLWLAARSDEQYF.

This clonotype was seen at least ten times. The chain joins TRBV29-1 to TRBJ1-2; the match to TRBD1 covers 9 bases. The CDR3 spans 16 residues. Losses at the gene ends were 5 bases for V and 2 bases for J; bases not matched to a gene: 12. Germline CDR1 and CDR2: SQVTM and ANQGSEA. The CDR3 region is CSVHRGAQGANYGYTF. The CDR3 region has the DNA TGCAGCGTTCACAGAGGGGCACAGGGGGCCAACTATGGCTACACCTTC.

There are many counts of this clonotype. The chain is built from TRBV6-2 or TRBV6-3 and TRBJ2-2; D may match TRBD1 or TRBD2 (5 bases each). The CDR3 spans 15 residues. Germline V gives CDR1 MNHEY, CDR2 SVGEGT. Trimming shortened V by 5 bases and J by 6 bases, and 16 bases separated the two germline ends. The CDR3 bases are TGTGCCAGCAGTAAGACGGGGCCCCAAGCCGGGGAGCTGTTTTTT. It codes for CASSKTGPQAGELFF.

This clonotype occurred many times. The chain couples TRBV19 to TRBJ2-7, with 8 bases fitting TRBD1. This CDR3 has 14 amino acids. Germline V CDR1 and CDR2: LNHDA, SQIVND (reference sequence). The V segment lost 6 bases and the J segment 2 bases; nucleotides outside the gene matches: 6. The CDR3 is CASSRGLGAYEQYF. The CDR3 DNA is TGTGCCAGTAGCAGGGGGCTTGGGGCCTACGAGCAGTACTTC.

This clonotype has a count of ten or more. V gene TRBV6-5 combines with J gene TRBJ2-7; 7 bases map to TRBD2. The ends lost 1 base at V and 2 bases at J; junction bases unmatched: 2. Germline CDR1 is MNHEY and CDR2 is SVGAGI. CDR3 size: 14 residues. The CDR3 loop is CASSYWRGTYEQYF. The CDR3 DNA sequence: TGTGCCAGCAGTTACTGGCGGGGGACCTACGAGCAGTACTTC.

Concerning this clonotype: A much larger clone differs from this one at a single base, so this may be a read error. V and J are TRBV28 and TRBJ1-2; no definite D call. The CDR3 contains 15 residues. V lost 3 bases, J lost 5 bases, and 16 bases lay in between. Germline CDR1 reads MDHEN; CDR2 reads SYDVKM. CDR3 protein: CASSLVEVAFYGYTF. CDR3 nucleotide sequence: TGTGCCAGCAGTTTGGTTGAGGTAGCCTTTTATGGCTACACCTTC.

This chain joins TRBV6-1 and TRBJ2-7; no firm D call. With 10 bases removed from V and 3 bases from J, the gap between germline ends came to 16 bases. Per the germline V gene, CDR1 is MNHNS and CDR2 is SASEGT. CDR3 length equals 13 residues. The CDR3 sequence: CATGPLLVYEQYF. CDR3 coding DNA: TGTGCCACAGGACCCCTGCTTGTCTACGAGCAGTACTTC.

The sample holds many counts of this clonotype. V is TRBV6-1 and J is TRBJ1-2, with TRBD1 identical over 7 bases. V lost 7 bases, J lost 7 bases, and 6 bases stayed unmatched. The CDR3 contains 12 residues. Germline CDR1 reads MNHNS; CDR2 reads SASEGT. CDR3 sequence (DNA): TGTGCCAGCATGGAGGGGGCCCGTGGCTACACCTTC. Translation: CASMEGARGYTF.

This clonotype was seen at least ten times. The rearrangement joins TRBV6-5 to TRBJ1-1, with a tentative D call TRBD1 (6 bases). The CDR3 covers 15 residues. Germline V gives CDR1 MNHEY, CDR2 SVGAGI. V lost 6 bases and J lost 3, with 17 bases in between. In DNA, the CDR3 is TGTGCCAGCAGGCCGAGAGGGGGGGGGGACACTGAAGCTTTCTTT. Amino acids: CASRPRGGGDTEAFF.

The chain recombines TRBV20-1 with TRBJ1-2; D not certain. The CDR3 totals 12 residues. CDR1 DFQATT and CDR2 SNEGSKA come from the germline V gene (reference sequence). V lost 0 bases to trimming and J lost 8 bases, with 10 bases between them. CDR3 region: CSARDMKYGYTF. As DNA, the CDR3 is TGCAGTGCTAGAGATATGAAGTACGGCTACACCTTC.

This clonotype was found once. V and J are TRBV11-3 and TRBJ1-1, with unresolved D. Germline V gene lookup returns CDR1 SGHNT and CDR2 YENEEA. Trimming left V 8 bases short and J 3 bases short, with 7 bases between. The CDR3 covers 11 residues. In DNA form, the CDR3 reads TGTGCCAGCGTCGGGTACACTGAAGCTTTCTTT. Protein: CASVGYTEAFF.

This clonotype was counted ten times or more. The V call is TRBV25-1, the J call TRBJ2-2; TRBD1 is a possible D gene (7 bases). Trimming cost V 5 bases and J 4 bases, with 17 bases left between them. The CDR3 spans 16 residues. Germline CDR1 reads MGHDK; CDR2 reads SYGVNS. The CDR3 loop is CASSKEGARGTGELFF. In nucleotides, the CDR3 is TGTGCCAGCAGTAAGGAGGGGGCGCGGGGCACCGGGGAGCTGTTTTTT.

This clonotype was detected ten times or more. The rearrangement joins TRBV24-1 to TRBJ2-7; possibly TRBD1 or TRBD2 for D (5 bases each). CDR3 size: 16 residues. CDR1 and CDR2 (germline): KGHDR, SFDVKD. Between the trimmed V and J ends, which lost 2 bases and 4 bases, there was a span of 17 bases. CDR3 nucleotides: TGTGCCACCAGTGATTCGGGTCGGGACGTTTGGTACGAGCAGTACTTC. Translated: CATSDSGRDVWYEQYF.

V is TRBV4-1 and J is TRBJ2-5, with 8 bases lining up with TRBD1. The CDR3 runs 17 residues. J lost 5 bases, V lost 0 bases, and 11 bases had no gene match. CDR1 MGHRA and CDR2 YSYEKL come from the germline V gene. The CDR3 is CASSQDEAGGLWETQYF. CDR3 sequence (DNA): TGCGCCAGCAGCCAAGATGAGGCAGGGGGCTTGTGGGAGACCCAGTACTTC.

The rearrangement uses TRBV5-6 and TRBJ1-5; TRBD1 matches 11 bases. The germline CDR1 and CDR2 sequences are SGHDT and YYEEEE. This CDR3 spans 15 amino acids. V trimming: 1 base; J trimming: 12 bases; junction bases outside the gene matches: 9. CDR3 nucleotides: TGTGCCAGCAGCTTGACAACCGGGACAGGGGGGTTCCAGCATTTT. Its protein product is CASSLTTGTGGFQHF.

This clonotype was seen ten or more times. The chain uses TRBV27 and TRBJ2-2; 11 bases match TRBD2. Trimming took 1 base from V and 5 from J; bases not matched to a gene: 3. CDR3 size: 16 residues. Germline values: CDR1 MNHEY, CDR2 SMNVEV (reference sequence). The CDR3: CASSLLAGGRTGELFF. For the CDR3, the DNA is TGTGCCAGCAGTTTATTAGCGGGGGGGCGGACCGGGGAGCTGTTTTTT.

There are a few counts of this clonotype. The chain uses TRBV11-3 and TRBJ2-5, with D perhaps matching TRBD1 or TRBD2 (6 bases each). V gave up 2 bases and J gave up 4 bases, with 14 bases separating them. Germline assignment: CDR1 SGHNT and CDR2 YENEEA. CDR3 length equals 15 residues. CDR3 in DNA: TGTGCCAGCAGCTTAATCGACAAGGGGGGAGAGACCCAGTACTTC. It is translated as CASSLIDKGGETQYF. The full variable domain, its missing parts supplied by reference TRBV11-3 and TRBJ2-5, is EAGVVQSPRYKIIEKKQPVAFWCNPISGHNTLYWYLQNLGQGPELLIRYENEEAVDDSQLPKDRFSAERLKGVDSTLKIQPAELGDSAVYLCASSLIDKGGETQYFGPGTRLLVL.

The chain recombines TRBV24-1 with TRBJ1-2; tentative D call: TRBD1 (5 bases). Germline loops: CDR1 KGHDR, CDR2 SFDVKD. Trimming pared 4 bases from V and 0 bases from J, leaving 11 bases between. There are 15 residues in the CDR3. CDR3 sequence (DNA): TGTGCCACCAGTGACCGCGACAGCCCTAACTATGGCTACACCTTC. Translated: CATSDRDSPNYGYTF.